This TCR beta chain originates from a study of T cell responses to AZD1222 COVID-19 vaccine. Study-wide context: Pooling covered second doses at about 4 or about 12 weeks. Study results and caveats: Possibly, clonal diversity was underestimated; donors were largely white British and included more females. There were vaccine-associated CD4 TCRs across spike, dominant at 160-218 and 743-854. Repertoire collection took place solely once the T cell response had peaked.

Here immunoSEQ multiplex PCR was the method, and the copy in TCRdb shows in-frame clones only, minus some. Among 100,000 or so clones listed, about nine tenths were seen once. The germline gives CDR1 GTSNPN, CDR2 SVGIG (reference sequence). The CDR3 extends over 14 amino acids. Trimming cost V 0 bases and J 3 bases; bases outside gene matches: 1. A word on this clone: The antigen is undetermined.

The sample consisted of peripheral blood, taken on day 0 of AZD1222 vaccination. The chain carries TRBV30 and TRBJ2-1; 8 bases align to TRBD1. This TCR came from an adult in good health. CDR3 residues: CAWSVGQGYNEQFF. In nucleotides, the CDR3 is TGTGCCTGGAGTGTAGGACAGGGCTACAATGAGCAGTTCTTC. Based on the CDR3 plus reference TRBV30 and TRBJ2-1, the full variable domain is SQTIHQWPATLVQPVGSPLSLECTVEGTSNPNLYWYRQAAGRGLQLLFYSVGIGQISSEVPQNLSASRPQDRQFILSSKKLLLSDSGFYLCAWSVGQGYNEQFFGPGTRLTVL.